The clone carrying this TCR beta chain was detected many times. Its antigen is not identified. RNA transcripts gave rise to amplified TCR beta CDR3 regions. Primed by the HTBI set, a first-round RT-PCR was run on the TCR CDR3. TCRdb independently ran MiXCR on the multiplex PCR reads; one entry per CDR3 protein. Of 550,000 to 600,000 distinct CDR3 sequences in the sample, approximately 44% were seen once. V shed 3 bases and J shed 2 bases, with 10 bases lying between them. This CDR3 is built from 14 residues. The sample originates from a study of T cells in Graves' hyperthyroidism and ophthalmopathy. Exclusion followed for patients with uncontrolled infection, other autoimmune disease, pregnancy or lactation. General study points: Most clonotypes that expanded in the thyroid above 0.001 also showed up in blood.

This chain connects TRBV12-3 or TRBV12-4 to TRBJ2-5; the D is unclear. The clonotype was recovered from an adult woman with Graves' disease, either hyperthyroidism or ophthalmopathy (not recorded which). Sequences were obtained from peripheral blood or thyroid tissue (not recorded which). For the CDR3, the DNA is TGTGCCAGCAGTTTTGGTGGGCGTCAAGAGACCCAGTACTTC. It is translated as CASSFGGRQETQYF.